The following is a T cell receptor beta chain sequence with its context. Its target is not known. This entry belongs to a study of lymphopenia after photon versus proton radiotherapy. Study outcomes and limitations: Better survival with proton therapy was suggested as possible, not demonstrated. Post-nadir TCR diversity decline inversely tracked overall survival among those who died. After lymphocyte nadir, photon-treated repertoires showed oligoclonal expansion, especially CD8+ Temra.

Profiled with immunoSEQ multiplex PCR; TCRdb holds only in-frame clones, not every one. The data hold 10,000 to 15,000 clones, with around 90% observed a single time. CDR1 and CDR2 from the germline V gene are SGDLS and YYNGEE. The CDR3 consists of 14 residues. The sequences come from peripheral blood, collected from a patient treated with photon-based radiotherapy. The TCR was taken from a man aged 60 to 69 with pancreatic cancer. V gene TRBV9 combines with J gene TRBJ2-5, with D possibly matching TRBD1 (5 bases). The J call may not be correct, given that the DNA end is closer to TRBJ2-7. CDR3 coding DNA: TGTGCCAGCAGCGTATCCGCAGGGTTCGACGAGCAGTACTTC. Translating it yields CASSVSAGFDEQYF.